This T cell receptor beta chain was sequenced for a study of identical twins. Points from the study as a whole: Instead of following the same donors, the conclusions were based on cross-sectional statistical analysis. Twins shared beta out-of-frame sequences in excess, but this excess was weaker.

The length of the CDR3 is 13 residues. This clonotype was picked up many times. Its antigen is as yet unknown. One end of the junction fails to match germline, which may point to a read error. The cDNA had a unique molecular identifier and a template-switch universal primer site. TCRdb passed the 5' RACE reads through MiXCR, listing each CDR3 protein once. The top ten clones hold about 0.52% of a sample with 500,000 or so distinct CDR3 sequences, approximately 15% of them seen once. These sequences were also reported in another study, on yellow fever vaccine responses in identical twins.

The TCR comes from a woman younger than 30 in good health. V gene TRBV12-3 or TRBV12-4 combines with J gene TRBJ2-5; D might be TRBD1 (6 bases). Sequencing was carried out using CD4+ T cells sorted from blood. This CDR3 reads CASSLRGQETQYF. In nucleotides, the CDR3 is TGCGCCAGCAGCTTGAGGGGGCAAGAGACCCAGTACTTC.